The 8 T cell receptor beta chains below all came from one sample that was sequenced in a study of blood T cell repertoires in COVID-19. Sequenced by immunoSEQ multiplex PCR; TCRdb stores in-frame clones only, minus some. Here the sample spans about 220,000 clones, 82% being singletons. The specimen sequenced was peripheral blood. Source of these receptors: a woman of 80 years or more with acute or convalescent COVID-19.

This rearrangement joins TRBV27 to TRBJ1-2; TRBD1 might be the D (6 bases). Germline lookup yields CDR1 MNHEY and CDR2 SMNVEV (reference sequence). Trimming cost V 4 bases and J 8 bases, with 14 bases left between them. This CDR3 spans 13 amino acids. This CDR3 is CASSSNRVGGYTF. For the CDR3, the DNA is TGTGCCAGCAGTTCGAACAGGGTTGGGGGCTACACCTTC.

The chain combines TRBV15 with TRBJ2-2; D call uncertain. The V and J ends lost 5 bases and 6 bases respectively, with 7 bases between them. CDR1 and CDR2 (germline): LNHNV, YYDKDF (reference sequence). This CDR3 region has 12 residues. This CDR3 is CATSHISGELFF. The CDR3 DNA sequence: TGTGCCACCAGCCACATTTCCGGGGAGCTGTTTTTT.

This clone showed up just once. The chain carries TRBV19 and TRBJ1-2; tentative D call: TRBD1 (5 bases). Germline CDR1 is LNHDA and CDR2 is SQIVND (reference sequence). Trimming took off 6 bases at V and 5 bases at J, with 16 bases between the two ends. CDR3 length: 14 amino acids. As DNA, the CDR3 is TGTGCCAGTAGCCCCCTACAGGAGTATTATGGCTACACCTTC. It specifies CASSPLQEYYGYTF.

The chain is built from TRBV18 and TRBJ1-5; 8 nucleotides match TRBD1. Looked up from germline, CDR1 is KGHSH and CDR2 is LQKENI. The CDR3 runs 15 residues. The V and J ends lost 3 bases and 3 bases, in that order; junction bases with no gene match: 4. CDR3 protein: CASSPDRGDNQPQHF. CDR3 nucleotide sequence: TGTGCCAGCTCACCCGACAGGGGTGACAATCAGCCCCAGCATTTT.

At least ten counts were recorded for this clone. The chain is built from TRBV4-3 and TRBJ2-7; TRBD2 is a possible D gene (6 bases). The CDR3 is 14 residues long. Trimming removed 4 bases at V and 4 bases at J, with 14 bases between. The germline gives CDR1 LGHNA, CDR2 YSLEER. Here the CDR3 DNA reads TGCGCCAGCAGCCCGAATAGGGGAGGATACGAGCAGTACTTC. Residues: CASSPNRGGYEQYF.

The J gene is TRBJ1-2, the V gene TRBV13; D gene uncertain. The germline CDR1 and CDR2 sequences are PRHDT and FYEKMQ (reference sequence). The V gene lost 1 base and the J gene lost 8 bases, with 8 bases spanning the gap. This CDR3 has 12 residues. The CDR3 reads CASSLAGGGYTF. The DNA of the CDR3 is TGTGCCAGCAGCTTAGCAGGCGGGGGCTACACCTTC.

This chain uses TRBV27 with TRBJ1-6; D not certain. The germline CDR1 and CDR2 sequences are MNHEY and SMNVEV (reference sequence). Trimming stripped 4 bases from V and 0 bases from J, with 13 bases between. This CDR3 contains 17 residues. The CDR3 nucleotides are TGTGCCAGCAGTTCCATGATGGGGAGCTCCTATAATTCACCCCTCCACTTT. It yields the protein CASSSMMGSSYNSPLHF.

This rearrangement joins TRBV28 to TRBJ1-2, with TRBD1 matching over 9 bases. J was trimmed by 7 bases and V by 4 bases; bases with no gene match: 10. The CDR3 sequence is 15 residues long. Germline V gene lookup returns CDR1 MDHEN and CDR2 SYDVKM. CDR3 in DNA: TGTGCCAGCAGTTCGCAGGGACAGGGCACTAGTGGCTACACCTTC. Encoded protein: CASSSQGQGTSGYTF.